This T cell receptor (beta chain) was observed in a study of blood T cell repertoires in COVID-19. About the research overall: The samples span acute and convalescent COVID-19 from the United States, Italy and Spain.

The germline V gene has CDR1 SGHNT and CDR2 YYREEE (reference sequence). The CDR3 contains 17 residues. J gave up 1 base and V 2 bases, and 5 bases lay outside the gene matches. As originally analysed: How many nucleated cells were present was estimated from reference gene primer amplification. The table came from immunoSEQ multiplex PCR; TCRdb's copy has only in-frame clones and leaves some out. The D gene and trimming were derived from the DNA, and the V and J assignments and clone size from that table. Among 200,000 to 250,000 clones listed, 85% to 90% were seen once. The rearrangement joins TRBV5-4 to TRBJ2-5, with 13 bases aligning to TRBD2. The sequenced sample was peripheral blood. The TCR comes from a man aged 18-30 years with active or convalescent COVID-19. CDR3 DNA sequence: TGTGCCAGCAGCTTATCGGGACTAGCGGGATCCCAAGAGACCCAGTACTTC. Its translation: CASSLSGLAGSQETQYF.